Given below is one T cell receptor (beta chain) in context. The target antigen is unknown. This sample is drawn from a study of Ad26.COV2.S vaccination and SARS-CoV-2 variants. This CDR3 is built from 16 residues. Trimming removed 9 bases at V and 1 base at J, with 21 bases between. CDR1 and CDR2 (germline): LNHDA, SQIVND (reference sequence). Study-wide results and limits: The analyses of TCR breadth and depth may have understated the size of total T cell responses. Substantial post-vaccination breadth of spike-specific CD8+ and CD4+ T cell responses was reported. Vaccine and placebo recipients had comparable breadth of non-spike TCRs.

Data came from immunoSEQ multiplex PCR; TCRdb stores just in-frame clones and leaves some out. This sample carries just over 350,000 clones, approximately 90% of them seen once, and the ten largest clones take 3.9%. The rearrangement joins TRBV19 to TRBJ1-1; D is ambiguous. The sample here was peripheral blood, taken after recovery from COVID-19. This receptor was obtained from a human donor who had recovered from COVID-19. The CDR3 DNA reads TGTGCCAGCTCAGGTTCCCCAGTGCGGGGGAACACTGAAGCTTTCTTT. Translating gives CASSGSPVRGNTEAFF. The full variable domain, its missing parts supplied by reference TRBV19 and TRBJ1-1, is DGGITQSPKYLFRKEGQNVTLSCEQNLNHDAMYWYRQDPGQGLRLIYYSQIVNDFQKGDIAEGYSVSREKKESFPLTVTSAQKNPTAFYLCASSGSPVRGNTEAFFGQGTRLTVV.